The sequence of this T cell receptor beta chain was determined in a study of CD4 T cells in relation to SARS-CoV-2 and coronaviruses. Study information: ViraFEST: approximately nine-day antigen culture of PBMCs, then TCR beta CDR3 sequencing. Controls used an HIV-1 Nef peptide pool or no peptide. The HLA restriction of the shared crossreactive spike epitopes was mapped.

CD4+ T cells from unexposed donors were obtained before the COVID-19 pandemic (2011-2018). After roughly ten days of culture, CD4+ T cells were isolated. Cells permitting, SARS-CoV-2 S/N and four cold-coronavirus spikes were tested on unexposed-donor CD4+ T cells. Assay used: immunoSEQ multiplex PCR; TCRdb lists only in-frame clones, some missing. This sample carries some 19,000 clones, less than 80% of them seen once, and the ten largest clones take roughly 15%. Trimming removed 5 bases at V and 4 bases at J, with 9 bases between. Germline V lookup: CDR1 GTSNPN, CDR2 SVGIG (reference sequence). The CDR3 runs 12 residues. Comments on this clone: What it binds is unknown.

V gene TRBV30 combines with J gene TRBJ2-1; D remains ambiguous. This clonotype was sampled from a human donor in good health. The sequencing sample was made of CD4+ T cells from PBMCs, cultured in vitro. The CDR3 nucleotides read TGTGCCTGGTACGGAAATTACAATGAGCAGTTCTTC. It yields the protein CAWYGNYNEQFF.